The 9 T cell receptor beta chains below were found in one sample sequenced in a study of T cells after yellow fever vaccination. TCRdb ran MiXCR on the 5' RACE reads and lists one entry per CDR3 protein. The sample lists around 300,000 distinct CDR3 sequences; about 4% were seen once. Specimen: PBMCs, collected 5 days after the yellow fever booster vaccination. The receptors stem from a man between 18 and 29 years old who received the YFV17D yellow fever vaccine.

The chain employs TRBV5-1 and TRBJ2-7, with D possibly being TRBD1 (6 bases). This CDR3 region has 14 residues. Germline-derived CDR1 and CDR2 are SGHRS and YFSETQ. The germline V and J ends were trimmed by 4 bases and 1 base, with 12 bases remaining between them. CDR3 in DNA: TGCGCCAGCAGCCCACAGGGAATGTCCTACGAGCAGTACTTC. As protein: CASSPQGMSYEQYF.

A few counts support this clonotype. This chain links TRBV7-9 with TRBJ2-7; TRBD1 aligns across 10 bases. V shed 5 bases and J 5 bases; nucleotides not matched to a gene: 9. Germline lookup yields CDR1 SEHNR and CDR2 FQNEAQ (reference sequence). The CDR3 is 15 residues long. The CDR3 nucleotides read TGTGCCAGCAGCACGACCGGGACAGGGGTCCACGAGCAGTACTTC. Its protein is CASSTTGTGVHEQYF. Using reference TRBV7-9 and TRBJ2-7 for the parts outside the CDR3, the full variable domain is DTGVSQNPRHKITKRGQNVTFRCDPISEHNRLYWYRQTLGQGPEFLTYFQNEAQLEKSRLLSDRFSAERPKGSFSTLEIQRTEQGDSAMYLCASSTTGTGVHEQYFGPGTRLTVT.

This clonotype was counted only a few times. This chain links TRBV7-6 with TRBJ1-1; 8 bases agree with TRBD1. The CDR3 sequence is 13 residues long. Unmatched junction bases numbered 1, after V lost 1 base and J lost 6 bases. The germline CDR1 and CDR2 sequences are SGHVS and FNYEAQ. CDR3 region: CASSLDRGAEAFF. In nucleotides, the CDR3 is TGTGCCAGCAGCTTAGACAGGGGGGCTGAAGCTTTCTTT.

This clonotype was seen at least ten times. The J gene is TRBJ1-1, the V gene TRBV2; D unresolved. From germline, CDR1 is SNHLY and CDR2 FYNNEI. With 3 bases removed from V and 11 bases from J, the gap between germline ends came to 19 bases. The CDR3 spans 14 residues. The CDR3 region is CASSDKIFKPQAFF. CDR3 bases: TGTGCCAGCAGTGATAAGATTTTTAAACCCCAGGCTTTCTTT.

The V call is TRBV11-2, the J call TRBJ2-5; D is uncertain. The ends were cut back, 1 base at V and 2 bases at J, with 14 bases in the middle. This CDR3 spans 16 amino acids. Germline CDR1 is SGHAT and CDR2 is FQNNGV. CDR3 residues: CASSLGRFLGQETQYF. In nucleotides, the CDR3 is TGTGCCAGCAGCTTAGGCAGGTTCCTCGGTCAAGAGACCCAGTACTTC. Filled out from reference TRBV11-2 and TRBJ2-5, the complete variable domain reads EAGVAQSPRYKIIEKRQSVAFWCNPISGHATLYWYQQILGQGPKLLIQFQNNGVVDDSQLPKDRFSAERLKGVDSTLKIQPAKLEDSAVYLCASSLGRFLGQETQYFGPGTRLLVL.

The V and J genes are TRBV20-1 and TRBJ2-5; 10 bases map to TRBD2. V shed 1 base and J 5 bases; nucleotides not matched to a gene: 13. Germline V gives CDR1 DFQATT, CDR2 SNEGSKA (reference sequence). This CDR3 is 17 amino acids long. The CDR3 DNA reads TGCAGTGCTAGAGCTCTAAGGAGCGGGGGGGCCGGGGAGACCCAGTACTTC. Amino acids: CSARALRSGGAGETQYF.

This clonotype was recorded a few times. The chain employs TRBV3-2 and TRBJ2-3; TRBD1, as called in the table, went unchecked against the DNA. TRBV3-2 is marked as a pseudogene. The CDR3 sequence is 14 residues long. The CDR3, as DNA: TGTGCCAGCAGCCATTTCTCCACCCGGGATACGCAGTATTTT. Encoded protein: CASSHFSTRDTQYF.

This clonotype was seen more than once but under ten times. The rearrangement links TRBV6-6 to TRBJ2-7; D is unclear. From germline, CDR1 is MNHNY and CDR2 SVGAGI (reference sequence). The CDR3 consists of 12 residues. Deletions cut 5 bases from V and 4 bases from J, with 9 bases between. In DNA, the CDR3 is TGTGCCAGCAGTGAAACCACATACGAGCAGTACTTC. It translates to CASSETTYEQYF.

V and J are TRBV20-1 and TRBJ2-7; 9 nucleotides agree with TRBD1. From germline, CDR1 is DFQATT and CDR2 SNEGSKA (reference sequence). The ends lost 6 bases at V and 5 bases at J; junction bases unmatched: 8. The CDR3 covers 13 residues. In DNA form, the CDR3 reads TGCAGTGCAAACCGGGACAGGGAAGACGAGCAGTACGTC. Protein sequence: CSANRDREDEQYV.